This T cell receptor (beta chain) was recorded in a study of pediatric ulcerative colitis. Overall study results and limits: This repertoire reflects total lymphocytes rather than subpopulations like regulatory T cells.

The protocol was immunoSEQ multiplex PCR, while the TCRdb copy is restricted to in-frame clones and leaves out a portion. The sample includes some 10,000 clones, around four fifths of them seen just once. This CDR3 contains 14 residues. Trimming removed 4 bases from V and 4 bases from J; junction bases left unmatched: 8. Looked up from germline, CDR1 is SQVTM and CDR2 is ANQGSEA. During colonoscopy, one to two rectal pinch biopsies were collected. Control subjects, colonoscoped for suspected IBD, had macroscopically and histologically normal endoscopy. In the case of this clone: Its target is not known.

Sample: gut tissue. The rearrangement uses TRBV29-1 and TRBJ2-7; 9 bases fit TRBD2. This TCR was recovered from a girl under 18 who was a control in a study of pediatric ulcerative colitis. CDR3 sequence: CSVVFYSGSYEQYF. The CDR3 DNA reads TGCAGCGTTGTATTTTATAGCGGGAGTTACGAGCAGTACTTC.